This T cell receptor (beta chain) was recorded in a study of cytomegalovirus exposure and HLA in healthy donors. Sequencing used immunoSEQ multiplex PCR; TCRdb keeps in-frame clones, though not all of them. The repertoire holds under 200,000 clones, with over 85% as singletons. This CDR3 is built from 17 residues. The ends were cut back, 1 base at V and 1 base at J, with 16 bases in the middle. Germline loops: CDR1 LNHDA, CDR2 SQIVND (reference sequence). Turning to this clone: The antigen is not known.

Study-wide results and caveats: Cytomegalovirus-associated status was assigned to 150 to 200 TCR beta chains.

This receptor was identified in a young man in good health and CMV-seropositive. J is TRBJ1-2 and V is TRBV19; D is ambiguous. The sample consisted of PBMCs. The CDR3 DNA sequence: TGTGCCAGTAGTATAGGGAAGTGGCGGCCTCATAACTATGGCTACACCTTC. It is translated as CASSIGKWRPHNYGYTF.